Below, 30 T cell receptor beta chains from the same sample are listed, as sequenced in a study of Graves' ophthalmopathy and Graves' hyperthyroidism. As the template, RNA transcripts were used to amplify TCR beta CDR3 regions. In the first round, RT-PCR was carried out with HTBI primers, and a multiplex PCR formed the second round. Via MiXCR, TCRdb re-called the multiplex PCR reads, giving one row per CDR3 protein. The sample lists more than 300,000 distinct CDR3 sequences; 15% to 20% were seen once. Specimen: peripheral blood. The receptors shown here come from an adult woman with stable Graves' hyperthyroidism.

This clonotype has ten or more counts. V usage is TRBV4-1 and J usage is TRBJ2-4; 15 bases line up with TRBD2. The J segment lost 0 bases and the V segment lost 4 bases, leaving 4 bases of the junction unmatched. This CDR3 has 18 residues. CDR1 and CDR2 from the germline V gene are MGHRA and YSYEKL. The CDR3 sequence is CASSPGLAGGSAKNIQYF. The CDR3 DNA sequence: TGCGCCAGCAGCCCAGGACTAGCGGGAGGGTCAGCCAAAAACATTCAGTACTTC.

There are many counts of this clonotype. This chain uses TRBV12-3 or TRBV12-4 with TRBJ1-1; the D gene is possibly TRBD1 (6 bases). This CDR3 contains 14 residues. V was clipped by 2 bases and J by 5 bases, with 12 bases between them. This CDR3 is CASSLLGGHTEAFF. The CDR3 region has the DNA TGTGCCAGCAGTTTACTGGGGGGGCATACTGAAGCTTTCTTT.

This clonotype was seen at least ten times. The chain has TRBV24-1 and TRBJ2-2; the match to TRBD2 covers 8 bases. V lost 12 bases, J lost 0 bases, and 2 bases stayed unmatched. Germline V lookup: CDR1 KGHDR, CDR2 SFDVKD. The CDR3 runs 13 residues. CDR3 DNA: TGTGCCGCAGCGGGGGCGAACACCGGGGAGCTGTTTTTT. Translating it yields CAAAGANTGELFF.

This clonotype showed up many times. This sequence joins TRBV12-3 or TRBV12-4 and TRBJ2-5, with D possibly matching TRBD2 (6 bases). V was cut by 5 bases and J by 4 bases, with 17 bases left in between. The CDR3 consists of 15 residues. As DNA, the CDR3 is TGTGCCAGCAGTGTAGGGGCGGGAAGCGGAGAGACCCAGTACTTC. Translated, it gives CASSVGAGSGETQYF.

Ten or more counts support this clonotype. The gene calls are TRBV10-3 and TRBJ1-5; D may be TRBD1 (6 bases). CDR3 size: 12 residues. Trimming pared 8 bases from V and 3 bases from J, leaving 8 bases between. CDR1 is ENHRY, CDR2 SYGVKD, per germline. The CDR3 region is CAIRDTNQPQHF. CDR3 in DNA: TGTGCCATCCGGGACACCAATCAGCCCCAGCATTTT.

There are a few counts of this clonotype. Relative to the germline gene, one junction end is altered; a read error may explain this. The J gene is TRBJ2-5, the V gene TRBV2, with D possibly being TRBD1 (5 bases). The CDR3 spans 14 residues. CDR1 and CDR2 (germline): SNHLY, FYNNEI. This CDR3 is CASREDRAEETQYF. The DNA for the CDR3 is TGTGCCAGCAGGGAAGACAGAGCAGAAGAGACCCAGTACTTC.

This clonotype was observed at least ten times. The genes are TRBV29-1 and TRBJ1-5; 10 bases match TRBD1. The V gene's germline CDR1 is SQVTM and CDR2 ANQGSEA. The V segment lost 7 bases and the J segment 4 bases; nucleotides outside the gene matches: 4. The CDR3 has 13 amino acids. The CDR3 reads CSARQGANQPQHF. In DNA, the CDR3 is TGCAGCGCCAGACAGGGGGCTAATCAGCCCCAGCATTTT.

This clonotype was recorded many times. The chain has TRBV12-5 and TRBJ1-2, with D possibly TRBD1 on 6 matching bases. The CDR3 runs to 13 residues. Trimming stripped 3 bases from V and 4 bases from J, with 9 bases between. The germline V gene has CDR1 LGHNT and CDR2 FRNRAP. CDR3 bases: TGTGCTAGTGGTTTCGGGGGGGCCTATGGCTACACCTTC. It translates to CASGFGGAYGYTF.

This clonotype has at least ten counts. The V and J genes are TRBV30 and TRBJ1-6; D ambiguous. Germline values: CDR1 GTSNPN, CDR2 SVGIG (reference sequence). The CDR3 contains 13 residues. Trimming pared 3 bases from V and 7 bases from J, leaving 10 bases between. The CDR3 reads CAWRQAGNSPLHF. The CDR3 coding sequence is TGTGCCTGGAGGCAGGCGGGGAATTCACCCCTCCACTTT.

The chain has TRBV12-3 or TRBV12-4 and TRBJ1-1, with D unclear. This CDR3 has 12 residues. The V end lost 6 bases, the J end lost 10 bases, and 15 bases lay between the germline ends. The CDR3 DNA follows: TGTGCCAGCAGGGGATATGCCGAGCTAGCTTTCTTT. It specifies CASRGYAELAFF.

The V gene is TRBV20-1, the J gene TRBJ1-1; maybe TRBD1 (6 bases). V dropped 6 bases and J dropped 4 bases, with 18 bases sitting between them. The CDR3 has 14 residues. Germline CDR1 reads DFQATT; CDR2 reads SNEGSKA (reference sequence). The CDR3 spells CSATHRAVATEAFF. CDR3 sequence (DNA): TGCAGTGCCACCCACAGGGCGGTGGCCACTGAAGCTTTCTTT.

The rearrangement uses TRBV12-3 or TRBV12-4 and TRBJ1-1; no definite D call. The V and J ends lost 4 bases and 0 bases respectively, with 12 bases between them. The CDR3 extends over 15 amino acids. The CDR3 loop is CASSSPRPMNTEAFF. The CDR3 nucleotides are TGTGCCAGCAGTTCCCCCCGTCCCATGAACACTGAAGCTTTCTTT.

This clonotype has ten or more counts. The CDR3: CASSLFPGNYEQYF. The CDR3 DNA reads as TGCGCCAGCAGCTTGTTTCCGGGAAACTACGAGCAGTACTTC. This chain links TRBV5-1 with TRBJ2-7, with D tentatively TRBD2 (5 bases). CDR1 is SGHRS, CDR2 YFSETQ, per germline. V was pared by 1 base and J by 3 bases, with 11 bases between. CDR3 length: 14 amino acids. Drawing the rest from reference TRBV5-1 and TRBJ2-7, the complete variable domain is KAGVTQTPRYLIKTRGQQVTLSCSPISGHRSVSWYQQTPGQGLQFLFEYFSETQRNKGNFPGRFSGRQFSNSRSEMNVSTLELGDSALYLCASSLFPGNYEQYFGPGTRLTVT.

This clonotype came up many times. The chain combines TRBV7-9 with TRBJ1-1; no clear D. The CDR3 consists of 15 residues. V was clipped by 2 bases and J by 4 bases, with 14 bases between them. Germline CDR1 reads SEHNR; CDR2 reads FQNEAQ (reference sequence). In DNA, the CDR3 is TGTGCCAGCAGCTTACTGCCTGGCTTTACCACTGAAGCTTTCTTT. Translated: CASSLLPGFTTEAFF.

At least ten counts were recorded for this clonotype. The chain's CDR3 is CSARRTGILYEQYF. The CDR3 nucleotides are TGCAGTGCTAGAAGGACAGGGATTCTCTACGAGCAGTACTTC. The chain joins TRBV20-1 to TRBJ2-7; 8 nucleotides match TRBD1. Germline V CDR1 and CDR2: DFQATT, SNEGSKA (reference sequence). With 2 bases clipped from V and 3 bases from J, the junction kept 6 bases outside the gene matches. The CDR3 is 14 residues long.

The table lists this clonotype with a few counts. This chain's CDR3 is CASSPQLAGMDLVAKNIQYF. The DNA of the CDR3 is TGCGCCAGCAGCCCTCAACTAGCGGGAATGGATTTGGTAGCCAAAAACATTCAGTACTTC. V is TRBV5-1 and J is TRBJ2-4, with 10 bases that match TRBD2. The CDR3 sequence is 20 residues long. V trimming: 4 bases; J trimming: 0 bases; junction bases outside the gene matches: 16. Germline V gene sequence: CDR1 SGHRS, CDR2 YFSETQ.

This clonotype was seen many times. This chain links TRBV14 with TRBJ1-2; the D gene is possibly TRBD1 (6 bases). The CDR3 runs 15 residues. Germline V gene data show CDR1 as SGHDN and CDR2 as FVKESK. Trimming took 1 base from V and 6 from J, leaving 15 bases between them. In nucleotides, the CDR3 is TGTGCCAGCAGCCAAGGGGGGGGCCGACCCCATGGCTACACCTTC. Amino acid sequence: CASSQGGGRPHGYTF.

J is TRBJ2-7 and V is TRBV27; D unclear. CDR1 and CDR2 (germline): MNHEY, SMNVEV (reference sequence). The CDR3 totals 15 residues. V lost 3 bases, J lost 0 bases, and 12 bases lay in between. The CDR3 DNA sequence: TGTGCCAGCAGTTTCCAGGACGGTCTCTCCTACGAGCAGTACTTC. This codes for CASSFQDGLSYEQYF.

In this sample, this clonotype turned up many times. The rearrangement uses TRBV28 and TRBJ1-1; D gene uncertain. The CDR3 runs to 14 residues. V was cut by 8 bases and J by 1 base, with 14 bases left in between. Germline-derived CDR1 and CDR2 are MDHEN and SYDVKM. Here the CDR3 reads CASHGGLRNTEAFF. CDR3 nucleotides: TGTGCCAGCCATGGCGGGCTGAGGAACACTGAAGCTTTCTTT.

The table lists this clonotype with a few counts. One base away lies a much larger clone, so this may be a sequencing read error. V gene TRBV6-2 or TRBV6-3 combines with J gene TRBJ2-2; TRBD2 agrees at 10 bases. Per the germline V gene, CDR1 is MNHEY and CDR2 is SVGEGT. The CDR3 runs 19 residues. The CDR3 reads CASSYSASGRVGNTGELCF. CDR3 nucleotide sequence: TGTGCCAGCAGTTACTCGGCTAGCGGGAGAGTGGGGAACACCGGGGAGCTGTGTTTT.

The gene calls are TRBV6-4 and TRBJ1-3; the D is unclear. This CDR3 region has 14 residues. Trimming left V 5 bases short and J 0 bases short, with 8 bases between. The germline V gene has CDR1 MRHNA and CDR2 SNTAGT. CDR3 sequence reads: CASSYTPSGNTIYF. CDR3 bases: TGTGCCAGCAGTTACACCCCCTCTGGAAACACCATATATTTT.

There are many counts of this clonotype. The V call is TRBV6-1, the J call TRBJ2-7, with D possibly matching TRBD1 (7 bases). CDR1 and CDR2 from the germline V gene are MNHNS and SASEGT. CDR3 length: 12 amino acids. V was trimmed by 6 bases and J by 9 bases, leaving 15 bases between them. CDR3 sequence (DNA): TGTGCCAGCAGCCAAACAGGGGAGGCGCAGTACTTC. It specifies CASSQTGEAQYF.

This clonotype has a count of ten or more. This chain uses TRBV2 with TRBJ2-7; D is possibly TRBD2 (5 bases). Germline CDR1 and CDR2: SNHLY and FYNNEI. The CDR3 covers 15 residues. Trimming left V 4 bases short and J 3 bases short, with 16 bases between. The CDR3 reads CASSAEARPNYEQYF. The CDR3 nucleotides read TGTGCCAGCAGTGCGGAGGCCAGGCCTAACTACGAGCAGTACTTC.

The table lists this clonotype with many counts. The genes are TRBV7-2 and TRBJ2-5, with D tentatively TRBD2 (5 bases). Germline V CDR1 and CDR2: SGHTA, FQGNSA. The CDR3 has 17 amino acids. V was cut by 4 bases and J by 5 bases, with 23 bases left in between. The CDR3 sequence: CASSSYMGVGFGETQYF. In DNA, the CDR3 is TGTGCCAGCAGCTCCTACATGGGAGTTGGGTTTGGGGAGACCCAGTACTTC.

In its sample, this clonotype was seen many times. The V and J genes are TRBV5-4 and TRBJ2-4; 7 nucleotides line up with TRBD2. The CDR3 runs to 18 residues. V shed 0 bases and J 11 bases; nucleotides not matched to a gene: 20. Germline assignment: CDR1 SGHNT and CDR2 YYREEE (reference sequence). DNA of the CDR3: TGTGCCAGCAGCTTGGACGACCGCGAGGGGAGGGCCGGGGCGGTTCAGTACTTC. This codes for CASSLDDREGRAGAVQYF.

This clonotype was recorded many times. The J gene is TRBJ2-4, the V gene TRBV9; TRBD1 agrees at 10 bases. This CDR3 spans 18 amino acids. V lost 4 bases and J lost 1; bases outside the gene matches: 11. Looked up from germline, CDR1 is SGDLS and CDR2 is YYNGEE. Here the CDR3 reads CASSLDFRQGAAKNIQYF. In nucleotides, the CDR3 is TGTGCCAGCAGCCTTGACTTTCGACAGGGGGCCGCCAAAAACATTCAGTACTTC.

This clonotype was counted many times. A much bigger clone sits one base away, suggesting this may be a read error. The conserved closing phenylalanine or tryptophan is absent in this CDR3, likely reflecting a read error. The CDR3 spells CASSDRENTEAFL. CDR3 sequence (DNA): TGTGCCAGCAGTGACAGGGAGAACACTGAAGCTTTCCTT. The chain employs TRBV6-1 and TRBJ1-1; D may be TRBD1 (5 bases). CDR3 length: 13 residues. Trimming took off 3 bases at V and 1 base at J, with 6 bases between the two ends. The germline CDR1 and CDR2 sequences are MNHNS and SASEGT.

This clonotype was seen only once. The chain is built from TRBV12-3 or TRBV12-4 and TRBJ1-5; TRBD1 is a possible D gene (6 bases). Trimming stripped 7 bases from V and 2 bases from J, with 15 bases between. The CDR3 extends over 15 amino acids. The CDR3 DNA is TGTGCCAGCAATACGGGGGGCGCCGGCAATCAGCCCCAGCATTTT. Its protein is CASNTGGAGNQPQHF.

This clonotype has at least ten counts. A clone one base away is much larger, so this may be a read error. The CDR3 sequence is CAGSSTSGQETQYF. For the CDR3, the DNA is TGTGCCGGCAGTTCAACTAGCGGACAAGAGACCCAGTACTTC. V and J are TRBV28 and TRBJ2-5; 8 bases map to TRBD2. The V gene's germline CDR1 is MDHEN and CDR2 SYDVKM. There are 14 residues in the CDR3.

This clonotype was seen many times. V gene TRBV19 combines with J gene TRBJ2-7; TRBD1 agrees at 9 bases. The CDR3 contains 16 residues. V trimming: 8 bases; J trimming: 1 base; junction bases outside the gene matches: 12. The germline gives CDR1 LNHDA, CDR2 SQIVND (reference sequence). CDR3 in DNA: TGTGCCAGTTCACGGAGCGGGACAGGGACTTCCTACGAGCAGTACTTC. It translates to CASSRSGTGTSYEQYF.